The clone carrying this T cell receptor (beta chain) was seen many times. This sample stems from a study of glioma-infiltrating T cells. Amplification of TCR alpha and beta CDR3 regions from RNA used iRepertoire nested multiplex PCR. TCRdb ran MiXCR on the multiplex PCR reads and lists one entry per CDR3 protein. The sample consists of around 44,000 distinct CDR3 sequences, about 20% of them appearing once. There are 12 residues in the CDR3. Trimming left V 6 bases short and J 6 bases short, with 12 bases between. Germline V gene sequence: CDR1 MDHEN, CDR2 SYDVKM. V usage is TRBV28 and J usage is TRBJ2-7; D is possibly TRBD1 (6 bases). This receptor was identified in a human donor with low-grade glioma or glioblastoma, undergoing nonglioma brain surgery, or in good health (not recorded which). The sample was glioma tissue, nonneoplastic brain tissue, or PBMCs (not recorded which). The DNA for the CDR3 is TGTGCCAGCAGGATCCAGGGGTTCGAGCAGTACTTC. It is translated as CASRIQGFEQYF.